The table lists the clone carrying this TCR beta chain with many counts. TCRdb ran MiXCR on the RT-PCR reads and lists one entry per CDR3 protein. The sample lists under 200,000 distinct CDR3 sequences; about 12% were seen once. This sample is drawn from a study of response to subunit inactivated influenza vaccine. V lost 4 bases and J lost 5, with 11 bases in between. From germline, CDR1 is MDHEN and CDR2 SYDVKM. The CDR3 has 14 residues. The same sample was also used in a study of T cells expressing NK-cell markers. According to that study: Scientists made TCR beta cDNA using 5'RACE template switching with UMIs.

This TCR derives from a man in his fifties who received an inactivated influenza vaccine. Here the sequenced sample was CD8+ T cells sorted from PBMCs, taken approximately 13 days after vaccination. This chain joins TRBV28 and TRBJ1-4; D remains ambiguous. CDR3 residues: CASSWWASNEKLFF. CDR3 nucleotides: TGTGCCAGCAGTTGGTGGGCCTCCAATGAAAAACTGTTTTTT.